Following are 13 T cell receptor beta chains from one sample sequenced in a study of shared clonotypes between healthy human individuals. Produced via immunoSEQ multiplex PCR; TCRdb's table is partial and in-frame only. The table records 2 million to 2.5 million clones, approximately 94% of them present only once. The specimen was naive CD4+ T cells sorted from blood. As for subset: CD45RA+ positively selected. The receptors were gathered from a man in his late teens or twenties in good health.

The V and J genes are TRBV7-2 and TRBJ2-5; possibly TRBD2 for D (6 bases). V lost 8 bases, J lost 1 base, and 17 bases lay in between. The CDR3 has 15 residues. Germline CDR1 and CDR2: SGHTA and FQGNSA. Here the CDR3 DNA reads TGTGCCAGCTTCCCGGGCGGGAAGTCCCAAGAGACCCAGTACTTC. Translation gives CASFPGGKSQETQYF.

In regard to this clone: Other DNA variants within this sample encode the same CDR3. This chain uses TRBV20-1 with TRBJ1-5; D uncertain. Germline loops: CDR1 DFQATT, CDR2 SNEGSKA (reference sequence). CDR3 length equals 11 residues. Trimming removed 2 bases at V and 7 bases at J, with 6 bases between. The CDR3 reads CSARSEQPQHF. The CDR3 DNA is TGCAGTGCTAGAAGTGAGCAGCCCCAGCATTTT.

The chain links TRBV27 to TRBJ1-3; no definite D call. CDR1 and CDR2 (germline): MNHEY, SMNVEV (reference sequence). Trimming removed 8 bases from V and 4 bases from J, with 12 bases in between. The CDR3 is made up of 13 amino acids. CDR3 in amino acids: CASRPSGGNTIYF. The DNA for the CDR3 is TGTGCCAGCCGGCCCAGCGGCGGAAACACCATATATTTT.

This sequence joins TRBV9 and TRBJ2-6; 11 nucleotides agree with TRBD1. The J segment lost 3 bases and the V segment lost 4 bases, leaving 15 bases of the junction unmatched. Germline V gene sequence: CDR1 SGDLS, CDR2 YYNGEE. The length of the CDR3 is 20 residues. For the CDR3, the DNA is TGTGCCAGCAGCCCCAGTCTCGTAGGGGACAGGGGGTTTGGGGCCAACGTCCTGACTTTC. Its protein product is CASSPSLVGDRGFGANVLTF.

This chain's CDR3 is CASSYFATGNSPLHF. CDR3 coding DNA: TGTGCCAGCAGTTACTTTGCAACAGGGAATTCACCCCTCCACTTT. J is TRBJ1-6 and V is TRBV6-6; D may be TRBD1 (6 bases). Germline V lookup: CDR1 MNHNY, CDR2 SVGAGI (reference sequence). V lost 1 base and J lost 7, with 11 bases in between. CDR3 length equals 15 residues.

The chain combines TRBV4-1 with TRBJ1-2; weak D call: TRBD1 (6 bases). Trimming removed 4 bases at V and 0 bases at J, with 12 bases between. The CDR3 is 15 amino acids. Germline V CDR1 and CDR2: MGHRA, YSYEKL. CDR3 bases: TGCGCCAGCAGCCGAGGACAGCAAGCTAACTATGGCTACACCTTC. Translating it yields CASSRGQQANYGYTF.

The V and J genes are TRBV6-5 and TRBJ1-1, with D unresolved. The CDR3 spans 10 residues. The germline V gene encodes CDR1 MNHEY and CDR2 SVGAGI. Trimming removed 5 bases at V and 11 bases at J, with 9 bases between. In DNA form, the CDR3 reads TGTGCCAGCAGTGAATGGAGGGCTTTCTTT. This codes for CASSEWRAFF.

This clone was counted once. The rearrangement uses TRBV5-1 and TRBJ1-1, with D maybe TRBD1 (5 bases). The germline gives CDR1 SGHRS, CDR2 YFSETQ. Trimming shortened V by 2 bases and J by 4 bases, and 15 bases separated the two germline ends. The CDR3 is 15 residues long. CDR3 region: CASSFLGETATEAFF. For the CDR3, the DNA is TGCGCCAGCAGCTTTTTAGGGGAAACGGCCACTGAAGCTTTCTTT.

This chain links TRBV4-1 with TRBJ2-5; 10 positions agree with TRBD1. J was trimmed by 3 bases and V by 1 base; bases with no gene match: 2. The germline V gene encodes CDR1 MGHRA and CDR2 YSYEKL. The CDR3 has 15 amino acids. The CDR3 nucleotides read TGCGCCAGCAGCCAAGTCGGACAGGGGGAAGAGACCCAGTACTTC. Encoded protein: CASSQVGQGEETQYF.

This rearrangement joins TRBV28 to TRBJ2-7; 9 nucleotides agree with TRBD1. Germline CDR1 and CDR2: MDHEN and SYDVKM. This CDR3 region has 16 residues. J lost 2 bases, V lost 5 bases, and 10 bases had no gene match. CDR3 residues: CASSPYPGQGPYEQYF. The CDR3 DNA reads TGTGCCAGCAGTCCCTATCCGGGACAGGGACCCTACGAGCAGTACTTC.

The chain joins TRBV30 to TRBJ1-1, with unresolved D. The CDR3 extends over 11 amino acids. V lost 2 bases, J lost 6 bases, and 7 bases lay in between. Germline V gene sequence: CDR1 GTSNPN, CDR2 SVGIG (reference sequence). CDR3 amino acids: CAWSLASEAFF. The CDR3 DNA sequence: TGTGCCTGGAGTTTGGCCTCTGAAGCTTTCTTT.

CDR3 amino acids: CASSPIGQGTYEQYF. CDR3 in DNA: TGTGCCAGCTCACCTATAGGACAGGGCACCTACGAGCAGTACTTC. The chain has TRBV18 and TRBJ2-7; TRBD1 matches at 8 bases. This CDR3 is built from 15 residues. Germline CDR1 reads KGHSH; CDR2 reads LQKENI. Trimming at V came to 3 bases and at J to 2 bases, leaving 6 bases not matched to a gene.

The genes are TRBV5-6 and TRBJ2-7, with D possibly matching TRBD1 (5 bases). V was shortened by 0 bases and J by 2 bases, with 12 bases between the two germline ends. The CDR3 spans 15 residues. CDR1 is SGHDT, CDR2 YYEEEE, per germline. The CDR3 DNA sequence: TGTGCCAGCAGCTTGGGGCCAGGGCTCGCCTACGAGCAGTACTTC. Its translation is CASSLGPGLAYEQYF.